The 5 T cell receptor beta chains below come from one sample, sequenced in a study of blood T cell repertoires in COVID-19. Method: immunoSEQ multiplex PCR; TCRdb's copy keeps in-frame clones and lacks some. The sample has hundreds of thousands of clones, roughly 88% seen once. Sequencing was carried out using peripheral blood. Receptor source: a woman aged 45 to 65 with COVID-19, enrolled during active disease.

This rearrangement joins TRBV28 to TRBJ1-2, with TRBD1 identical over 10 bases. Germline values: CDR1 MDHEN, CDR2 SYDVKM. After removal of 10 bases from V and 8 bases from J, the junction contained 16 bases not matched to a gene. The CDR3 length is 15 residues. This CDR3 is CATLEGTGDSRGYTF. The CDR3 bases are TGTGCCACTCTAGAAGGGACAGGGGATTCGCGAGGCTACACCTTC.

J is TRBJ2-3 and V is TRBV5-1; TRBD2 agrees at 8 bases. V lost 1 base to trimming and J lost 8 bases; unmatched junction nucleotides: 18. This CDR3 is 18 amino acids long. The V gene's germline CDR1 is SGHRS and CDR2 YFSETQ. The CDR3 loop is CASSLTSGGPVGEGTQYF. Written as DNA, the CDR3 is TGCGCCAGCAGCTTGACCAGCGGGGGCCCAGTGGGGGAGGGTACGCAGTATTTT. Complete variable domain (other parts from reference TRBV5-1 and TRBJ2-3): KAGVTQTPRYLIKTRGQQVTLSCSPISGHRSVSWYQQTPGQGLQFLFEYFSETQRNKGNFPGRFSGRQFSNSRSEMNVSTLELGDSALYLCASSLTSGGPVGEGTQYFGPGTRLTVL.

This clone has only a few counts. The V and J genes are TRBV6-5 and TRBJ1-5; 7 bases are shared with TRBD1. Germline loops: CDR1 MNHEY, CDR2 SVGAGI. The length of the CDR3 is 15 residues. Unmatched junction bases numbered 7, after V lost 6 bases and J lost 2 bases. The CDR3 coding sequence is TGTGCCAGCAGGGTAGACAGGGAAGGCAATCAGCCCCAGCATTTT. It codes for CASRVDREGNQPQHF.

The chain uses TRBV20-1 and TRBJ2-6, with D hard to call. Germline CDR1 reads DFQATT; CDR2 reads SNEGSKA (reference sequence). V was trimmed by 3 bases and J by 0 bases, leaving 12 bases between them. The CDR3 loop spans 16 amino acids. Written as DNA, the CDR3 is TGCAGTGCTAGTCCCCGCGCCGACTCTGGGGCCAACGTCCTGACTTTC. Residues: CSASPRADSGANVLTF.

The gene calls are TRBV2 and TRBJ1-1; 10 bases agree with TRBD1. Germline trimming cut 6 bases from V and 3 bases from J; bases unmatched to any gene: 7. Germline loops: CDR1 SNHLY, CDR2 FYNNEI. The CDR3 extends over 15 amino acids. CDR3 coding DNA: TGTGCCAGCAGACAGACAGGGGGCTATTACACTGAAGCTTTCTTT. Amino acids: CASRQTGGYYTEAFF.